The clone carrying this T cell receptor beta chain has only one observation. Its antigen is not identified. The V end lost 8 bases, the J end lost 4 bases, and 19 bases lay between the germline ends. This CDR3 is 15 amino acids long. Germline lookup yields CDR1 KGHSH and CDR2 LQKENI. The sample belongs to a study of T cell responses to AZD1222 COVID-19 vaccine. Study findings and constraints: Seropositive AZD1222 recipients at baseline numbered only five or six.

The method was immunoSEQ multiplex PCR; TCRdb's version includes in-frame clones alone and lacks a portion of them. The sample carries about 150,000 clones, less than 95% recorded once. This TCR was sampled from an adult in good health. Sequenced material: peripheral blood, taken on day 0 of AZD1222 vaccination. The chain joins TRBV18 to TRBJ2-3, with D perhaps TRBD2 (5 bases). The CDR3 reads CASTQPGDGADTQYF. The DNA of the CDR3 is TGTGCCAGCACTCAACCCGGGGATGGTGCAGATACGCAGTATTTT.